One and the same sample provided the 26 T cell receptor beta chains below, sequenced in a study of T cell responses to AZD1222 COVID-19 vaccine. Profiled with immunoSEQ multiplex PCR; TCRdb holds only in-frame clones, not every one. The sample records approximately 140,000 clones, roughly 90% being singletons. The specimen was peripheral blood, collected 28 days after the second AZD1222 dose. The receptor source for this set is an adult who received the AZD1222 COVID-19 vaccine.

V gene TRBV29-1 combines with J gene TRBJ2-3, with 12 bases aligning to TRBD2. V gave up 6 bases and J gave up 5 bases; unmatched junction bases: 9. The CDR3 consists of 15 residues. Germline V gives CDR1 SQVTM, CDR2 ANQGSEA. CDR3 in DNA: TGCAGCGTAGCCATGACTAGCGGGAGTGGAGATACGCAGTATTTT. This sequence encodes CSVAMTSGSGDTQYF.

This rearrangement joins TRBV7-2 to TRBJ2-3, with unresolved D. Per the germline V gene, CDR1 is SGHTA and CDR2 is FQGNSA. The CDR3 is 14 amino acids. V was shortened by 1 base and J by 2 bases, with 7 bases between the two germline ends. Here the CDR3 reads CASSLVLYTDTQYF. In nucleotides, the CDR3 is TGTGCCAGCAGCTTAGTTTTGTACACAGATACGCAGTATTTT.

The chain couples TRBV6-5 to TRBJ1-3; D is undetermined. Looked up from germline, CDR1 is MNHEY and CDR2 is SVGAGI. V was clipped by 10 bases and J by 0 bases, with 7 bases between them. There are 12 residues in the CDR3. The CDR3 protein is CATTPSGNTIYF. DNA of the CDR3: TGTGCCACGACTCCCTCTGGAAACACCATATATTTT.

The rearrangement uses TRBV5-1 and TRBJ2-3; 12 bases fit TRBD2. CDR3 length equals 16 residues. The ends lost 5 bases at V and 2 bases at J; junction bases unmatched: 6. Per germline, CDR1 SGHRS and CDR2 YFSETQ. As DNA, the CDR3 is TGCGCCAGCAGAACCGGACTAGCGGGGTCCACAGATACGCAGTATTTT. Translating gives CASRTGLAGSTDTQYF.

The rearrangement uses TRBV28 and TRBJ1-2; D is unclear. V lost 3 bases to trimming and J lost 4 bases, with 9 bases between them. CDR1 and CDR2 (germline): MDHEN, SYDVKM. The CDR3 is 13 residues long. The CDR3 region is CASSFAASYGYTF. CDR3 coding DNA: TGTGCCAGCAGTTTTGCAGCCTCCTATGGCTACACCTTC.

This chain connects TRBV27 to TRBJ1-2, with TRBD1 identical over 12 bases. The junction had 8 bases not matched to a gene; V was cut back by 4 bases and J by 8 bases. CDR3 length equals 15 residues. The germline V gene encodes CDR1 MNHEY and CDR2 SMNVEV (reference sequence). The CDR3 sequence: CASSYRGQGAWGYTF. Here the CDR3 DNA reads TGTGCCAGCAGTTACCGGGGACAGGGGGCATGGGGCTACACCTTC.

V gene TRBV20-1 combines with J gene TRBJ1-2; tentatively, D is TRBD1 (5 bases). Germline assignment: CDR1 DFQATT and CDR2 SNEGSKA (reference sequence). Trimming cost V 3 bases and J 5 bases, with 16 bases left between them. This CDR3 spans 14 amino acids. Here the CDR3 reads CSASSVEGKYGYTF. In DNA, the CDR3 is TGCAGTGCTAGTTCGGTGGAGGGGAAATATGGCTACACCTTC.

For this clone: One junction end does not reproduce the germline sequence, and a read error may be involved. The J gene is TRBJ1-4, the V gene TRBV5-4; D gene unclear. The CDR3 has 13 residues. Looked up from germline, CDR1 is SGHNT and CDR2 is YYREEE (reference sequence). In DNA, the CDR3 is TGTGCCAGCAGTTTGGCAACTAATGAAAAACTGTTTTTT. Translated: CASSLATNEKLFF.

V is TRBV29-1 and J is TRBJ2-2; 13 nucleotides line up with TRBD2. The germline V gene has CDR1 SQVTM and CDR2 ANQGSEA. Losses at the gene ends were 6 bases for V and 8 bases for J; bases not matched to a gene: 3. The CDR3 runs to 13 residues. The CDR3 sequence: CSVGTSGIGELFF. CDR3 in DNA: TGCAGCGTCGGGACTAGCGGGATTGGGGAGCTGTTTTTT.

This clone was seen a handful of times. V gene TRBV5-4 combines with J gene TRBJ1-1; tentative D call: TRBD1 (6 bases). The CDR3 totals 17 residues. Trimming removed 2 bases at V and 8 bases at J, with 25 bases between. Germline CDR1 reads SGHNT; CDR2 reads YYREEE (reference sequence). The CDR3 loop reads CASSFRVLKQGFSEAFF. The CDR3, as DNA: TGTGCCAGCAGCTTCCGCGTCCTCAAACAGGGATTCTCGGAAGCTTTCTTT.

V is TRBV28 and J is TRBJ1-1, with D unclear. Per the germline V gene, CDR1 is MDHEN and CDR2 is SYDVKM. The CDR3 contains 13 residues. The V gene lost 8 bases and the J gene lost 6 bases, with 16 bases spanning the gap. The CDR3 protein is CASGKGLRAEAFF. The DNA of the CDR3 is TGTGCCAGCGGGAAGGGCCTGAGGGCTGAAGCTTTCTTT.

The V and J genes are TRBV19 and TRBJ2-1; 10 positions match TRBD2. The length of the CDR3 is 15 residues. Germline CDR1 LNHDA, CDR2 SQIVND (reference sequence). V lost 4 bases to trimming and J lost 1 base; unmatched junction nucleotides: 1. The CDR3 spells CASSTSGSSYNEQFF. The CDR3 DNA sequence: TGTGCCAGTAGTACTAGCGGGAGTTCCTACAATGAGCAGTTCTTC.

V usage is TRBV9 and J usage is TRBJ2-3, with TRBD2 identical over 12 bases. Trimming took 3 bases from V and 2 from J; bases not matched to a gene: 7. The CDR3 totals 17 residues. CDR1 and CDR2 (germline): SGDLS, YYNGEE. CDR3 region: CASSGYGLAGHTDTQYF. CDR3 coding DNA: TGTGCCAGCAGCGGTTACGGACTAGCGGGACACACAGATACGCAGTATTTT.

CDR3 sequence (DNA): TGCAGCGTTGAGACGTGGGGTGGGGACCACCAGTACCAAGAGACCCAGTACTTC. Its translation is CSVETWGGDHQYQETQYF. The V and J genes are TRBV29-1 and TRBJ2-5; D could derive from TRBD1 or TRBD2 (5 bases each). CDR3 size: 18 residues. The germline CDR1 and CDR2 sequences are SQVTM and ANQGSEA. V was clipped by 3 bases and J by 0 bases, with 23 bases between them. Full variable domain (outside the CDR3, taken from reference TRBV29-1 and TRBJ2-5): SAVISQKPSRDICQRGTSLTIQCQVDSQVTMMFWYRQQPGQSLTLIATANQGSEATYESGFVIDKFPISRPNLTFSTLTVSNMSPEDSSIYLCSVETWGGDHQYQETQYFGPGTRLLVL.

The gene calls are TRBV7-8 and TRBJ2-5; D unclear. Germline values: CDR1 SGHVS, CDR2 FQNEAQ. This CDR3 is built from 15 residues. V dropped 5 bases and J dropped 0 bases, with 13 bases sitting between them. The CDR3 reads CASSTKDRYQETQYF. The CDR3 DNA is TGTGCCAGCAGCACCAAGGACCGGTACCAAGAGACCCAGTACTTC.

The gene calls are TRBV11-2 and TRBJ1-4; D remains ambiguous. The germline CDR1 and CDR2 sequences are SGHAT and FQNNGV. CDR3 length equals 15 residues. Trimming shortened V by 5 bases and J by 3 bases, and 13 bases separated the two germline ends. Here the CDR3 DNA reads TGTGCCAGCAGCCCCTCATCAAACTCTAATGAAAAACTGTTTTTT. Protein: CASSPSSNSNEKLFF.

The V call is TRBV24-1, the J call TRBJ2-7; D gene ambiguous. This CDR3 contains 13 residues. The V end lost 3 bases, the J end lost 8 bases, and 13 bases lay between the germline ends. Looked up from germline, CDR1 is KGHDR and CDR2 is SFDVKD. The DNA of the CDR3 is TGTGCCACCAGTGATAGGGCGGTCGGCAAGCAGTACTTC. It encodes CATSDRAVGKQYF.

This clone was seen at least ten times. The gene calls are TRBV4-3 and TRBJ1-2, with no clear D. The germline V and J ends were trimmed by 1 base and 6 bases, with 15 bases remaining between them. This CDR3 has 15 residues. Germline V gives CDR1 LGHNA, CDR2 YSLEER. The DNA for the CDR3 is TGCGCCAGCAGCCAAGTCCAGCACCCTAGGCATGGCTACACCTTC. The encoded protein is CASSQVQHPRHGYTF.

The chain has TRBV4-2 and TRBJ2-7; TRBD2 matches 10 bases. Trimming removed 4 bases from V and 0 bases from J; junction bases left unmatched: 12. Germline V gene data show CDR1 as LGHNA and CDR2 as YNFKEQ. The length of the CDR3 is 18 residues. The chain's CDR3 is CASSPLSGLAASSYEQYF. The CDR3 nucleotides read TGTGCCAGCAGCCCTCTTTCCGGACTAGCGGCTAGCTCCTACGAGCAGTACTTC.

V is TRBV6-5 and J is TRBJ2-3, with 7 bases lining up with TRBD2. J lost 2 bases, V lost 2 bases, and 7 bases had no gene match. From germline, CDR1 is MNHEY and CDR2 SVGAGI. The CDR3 sequence is 16 residues long. The CDR3 is CASSYGDGGTTDTQYF. The CDR3 coding sequence is TGTGCCAGCAGTTACGGGGACGGGGGGACCACAGATACGCAGTATTTT.

The CDR3 region has the DNA TGTGCCAGCAGCTTAGGCCCTAGCAGCCCGTACTTC. Residues: CASSLGPSSPYF. The rearrangement joins TRBV7-8 to TRBJ2-7; D might be TRBD2 (5 bases). The V gene lost 1 base and the J gene lost 12 bases, with 13 bases spanning the gap. Germline CDR1 and CDR2: SGHVS and FQNEAQ. This CDR3 has 12 amino acids.

In DNA form, the CDR3 reads TGCGCCAGCAGCCAAGACCAGACAGACTTTAACTATGGCTACACCTTC. Protein sequence: CASSQDQTDFNYGYTF. The genes are TRBV4-3 and TRBJ1-2; tentatively, D is TRBD1 (5 bases). The germline V gene encodes CDR1 LGHNA and CDR2 YSLEER. The length of the CDR3 is 16 residues. Trimming left V 0 bases short and J 1 base short, with 12 bases between.

This chain links TRBV6-6 with TRBJ1-5; no firm D call. Trimming pared 6 bases from V and 6 bases from J, leaving 18 bases between. In germline, CDR1 is MNHNY, CDR2 SVGAGI (reference sequence). This CDR3 is built from 15 residues. CDR3 protein: CASSRPRADRQPQHF. DNA of the CDR3: TGTGCCAGCAGCCGACCTCGGGCAGATCGTCAGCCCCAGCATTTT.

The V and J genes are TRBV6-6 and TRBJ2-3, with D possibly being TRBD2 (8 bases). Deletions cut 8 bases from V and 0 bases from J, with 15 bases between. Germline lookup yields CDR1 MNHNY and CDR2 SVGAGI (reference sequence). This CDR3 region has 15 residues. CDR3 DNA sequence: TGTGCCAGCCGGGAGGGGGCGGCTAGCACAGATACGCAGTATTTT. It encodes CASREGAASTDTQYF.

V is TRBV30 and J is TRBJ2-2, with D unclear. The CDR3 totals 13 residues. Germline CDR1 reads GTSNPN; CDR2 reads SVGIG (reference sequence). Trimming took 2 bases from V and 4 from J, leaving 8 bases between them. The DNA for the CDR3 is TGTGCCTGGAGTCTAGACCTCACCGGGGAGCTGTTTTTT. Translation: CAWSLDLTGELFF.

The chain joins TRBV4-3 to TRBJ2-7; either TRBD1 or TRBD2 may fit D (5 bases each). Deletions cut 0 bases from V and 2 bases from J, with 11 bases between. CDR1 and CDR2 (germline): LGHNA, YSLEER. The CDR3 totals 15 residues. The CDR3 spells CASSQDRQGAYEQYF. The DNA for the CDR3 is TGCGCCAGCAGCCAAGATCGTCAGGGAGCCTACGAGCAGTACTTC.